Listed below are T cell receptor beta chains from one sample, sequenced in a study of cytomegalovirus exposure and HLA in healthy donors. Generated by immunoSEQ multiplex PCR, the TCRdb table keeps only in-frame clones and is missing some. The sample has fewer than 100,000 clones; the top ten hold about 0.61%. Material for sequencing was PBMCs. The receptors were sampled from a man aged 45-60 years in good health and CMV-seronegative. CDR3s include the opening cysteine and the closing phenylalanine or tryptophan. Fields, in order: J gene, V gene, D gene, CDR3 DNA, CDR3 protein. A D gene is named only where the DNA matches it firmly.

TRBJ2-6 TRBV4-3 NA TGCGCCAGCAGCCAAGAATCAGTCAACTCTGGGGCCAACGTCCTGACTTTC CASSQESVNSGANVLTF
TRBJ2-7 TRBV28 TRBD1 TGTGCCAGCAGTTTACCGGGACAGGGCTCCTACGAGCAGTACTTC CASSLPGQGSYEQYF
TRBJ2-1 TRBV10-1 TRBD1 TGCGCCAGCTCAGGGGGATTTGGGTCCTACAATGAGCAGTTCTTC CASSGGFGSYNEQFF
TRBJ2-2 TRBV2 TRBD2 TGTGCCAGCAGTGGGCTAGCGGGGGCCGGTCCCGGGGAGCTGTTTTTT CASSGLAGAGPGELFF
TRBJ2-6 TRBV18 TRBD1 TGTGCCAGCTCAGCGAACAGGGGGAATGTTCTCTTTGGGGCCAACGTCCTGACTTTC CASSANRGNVLFGANVLTF
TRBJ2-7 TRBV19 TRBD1 TGTGCCAGTAGTATCGATGACAGGGGGCTACCCTACGAGCAGTACTTC CASSIDDRGLPYEQYF
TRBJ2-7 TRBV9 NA TGTGCCAGCAGCCTAGGAGTATACCACGAGCAGTACTTC CASSLGVYHEQYF
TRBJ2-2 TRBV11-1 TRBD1 TGTGCCAGCAGCTTCTCAAGCGACAGGGTCGGCACCGGGGAGCTGTTTTTT CASSFSSDRVGTGELFF
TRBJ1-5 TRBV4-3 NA TGCGCCAGCAGTGTGGGCAGGGGCAAAGGCAATCAGCCCCAGCATTTT CASSVGRGKGNQPQHF
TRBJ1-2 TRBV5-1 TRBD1 TGCGCCAGCAGCCGGGACAGGGGACTTGGCTACACCTTC CASSRDRGLGYTF
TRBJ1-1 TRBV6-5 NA TGTGCCAGCAGTTACTCAACCCAGGGAATCGGCACTGAAGCTTTCTTT CASSYSTQGIGTEAFF
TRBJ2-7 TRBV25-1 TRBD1 TGTGCCACCTTGGGACAGGAGACCTACGAGCAGTACTTC CATLGQETYEQYF
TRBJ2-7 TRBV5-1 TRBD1 TGCGCCAGCAGCTTGGTGGGGGACAGGGAGCAGTACTTC CASSLVGDREQYF
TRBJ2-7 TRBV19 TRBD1 TGTGCCAGTAGCCGAACCGGGACAGGCTACGAGCAGTACTTC CASSRTGTGYEQYF
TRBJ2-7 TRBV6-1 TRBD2 TGTGCCAGCAGATTAGCGGGGGCGGACTACGAGCAGTACTTC CASRLAGADYEQYF
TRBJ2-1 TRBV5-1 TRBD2 TGCGCCAGCAGCGGTCTGGGACTAGCGGGGGGGGATGAGCAGTTCTTC CASSGLGLAGGDEQFF
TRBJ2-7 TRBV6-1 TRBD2 TGTGCCAGCAGACGAGCGGGGCTCTCCTACGAGCAGTACTTC CASRRAGLSYEQYF
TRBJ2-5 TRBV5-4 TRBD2 TGTGCCAGCAGCTTCGGACTAGCGGGTGAAGAGACCCAGTACTTC CASSFGLAGEETQYF
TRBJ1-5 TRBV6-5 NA TGTGCCAGCAGTTACACCCAGAATAGCAATCAGCCCCAGCATTTT CASSYTQNSNQPQHF
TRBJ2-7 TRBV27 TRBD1 TGTGCCAGCAGTTTAGCAGGGGGCACGAGGGTCTACGAGCAGTACTTC CASSLAGGTRVYEQYF
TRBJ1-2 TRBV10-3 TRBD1 TGTGCCGCCGGGACAGGGGGTAACTATGGCTACACCTTC CAAGTGGNYGYTF
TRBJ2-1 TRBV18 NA TGTGCCAGCTCACCACGACGGGACTCTGCAATGTATGAGCAGTTCTTC CASSPRRDSAMYEQFF
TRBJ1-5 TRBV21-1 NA TGTGCCGAAGCGAGGGGGGGCAGAGGTCAGCCCCAGCATTTT CAEARGGRGQPQHF
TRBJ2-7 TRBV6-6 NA TGTGCCAGCAGTTACAGTGCAGGGTTGGACTACGAGCAGTACTTC CASSYSAGLDYEQYF
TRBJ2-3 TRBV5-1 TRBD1 TGCGCCAGCAGCATCTTAGGACAGGCCCTCGACACAGATACGCAGTATTTT CASSILGQALDTDTQYF
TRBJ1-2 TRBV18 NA TGTGCCAGCTCACCTACAACAGGAGGACAGAATGGCTACACCTTC CASSPTTGGQNGYTF
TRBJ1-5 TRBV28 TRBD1 TGTGCCAGCAGTTCGACCGGGACAGGGGATCAGCCCCAGCATTTT CASSSTGTGDQPQHF
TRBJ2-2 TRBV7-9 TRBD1 TGTGCCAGCAGCTTTCCCGGGACAGGGAGGGGGACCGGGGAGCTGTTTTTT CASSFPGTGRGTGELFF
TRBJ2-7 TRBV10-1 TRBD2 TGCGCCAGCAGTGAGGCAGGGAGGGGCGAGCAGTACTTC CASSEAGRGEQYF
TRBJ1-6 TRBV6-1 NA TGTGCCAGCAGTGAATTTAGGGGGGGCCGGTATAATTCACCCCTCCACTTT CASSEFRGGRYNSPLHF
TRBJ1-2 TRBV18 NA TGTGCCAGCTCACCGACAAGCGACGGGAAAGATTATGGCTACACCTTC CASSPTSDGKDYGYTF
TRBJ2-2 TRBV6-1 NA TGTGCCAGCAGTGGGGGGACAAGGGCGAACACCGGGGAGCTGTTTTTT CASSGGTRANTGELFF
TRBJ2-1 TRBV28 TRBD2 TGTGCCAGCAAGGCGGGGACTAGCGGGGCACTCTCCTACAATGAGCAGTTCTTC CASKAGTSGALSYNEQFF
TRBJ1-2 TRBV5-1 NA TGCGCCAGCAGCTTGGAGGGGCATGGCTACACCTTC CASSLEGHGYTF
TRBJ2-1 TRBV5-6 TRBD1 TGTGCCAGCAGCCTGACAGGGATGAGCTCCTACAATGAGCAGTTCTTC CASSLTGMSSYNEQFF
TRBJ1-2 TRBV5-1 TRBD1 TGCGCCAGCAGCTTGGAGGGACAGAAGCTTTCGGGCTACACCTTC CASSLEGQKLSGYTF
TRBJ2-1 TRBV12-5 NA TGTGCTAGTGGTTTGGTACTTGCGGGATATTACAATGAGCAGTTCTTC CASGLVLAGYYNEQFF
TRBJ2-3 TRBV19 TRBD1 TGTGCCAGTAGACAGGGGTTATTCACAGATACGCAGTATTTT CASRQGLFTDTQYF
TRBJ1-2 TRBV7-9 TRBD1 TGTGCCAGCAGCTTAGTAGACCCCGGGACAGGGGCTGGCTACACCTTC CASSLVDPGTGAGYTF
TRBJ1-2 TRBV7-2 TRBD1 TGTGCCAGCAGCCTAGCCTCTGACGGGACAGGGACCCCCTATGGCTACACCTTC CASSLASDGTGTPYGYTF
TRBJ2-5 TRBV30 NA TGTGCCTGGAGTGAGGTGGCGGGGCATGGGGCCCAGTACTTC CAWSEVAGHGAQYF
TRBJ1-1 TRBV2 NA TGTGCCAGCAGCCTTAGACAGGAGAACACTGAAGCTTTCTTT CASSLRQENTEAFF
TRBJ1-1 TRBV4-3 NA TGCGCCAGCAGCCAAGCGTTACAGGGTTCCACTGAAGCTTTCTTT CASSQALQGSTEAFF
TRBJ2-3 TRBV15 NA TGTGCCACCAGCAGAGGAAGGGGCGCGGGCACAGATACGCAGTATTTT CATSRGRGAGTDTQYF
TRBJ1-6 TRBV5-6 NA TGTGCCAGCAGCTTAAGGAGCTCCTATAATTCACCCCTCCACTTT CASSLRSSYNSPLHF
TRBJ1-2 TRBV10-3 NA TGTGCCATCAGCGGGTCGGACTATGGCTACACCTTC CAISGSDYGYTF
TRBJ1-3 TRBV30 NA TGTGCCTCAACCCGGACGGGGTCTGGAAACACCATATATTTT CASTRTGSGNTIYF
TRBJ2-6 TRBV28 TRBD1 TGTGCCAGCAGTTTATTGGGACAGGGGGCCCTCTCTGGGGCCAACGTCCTGACTTTC CASSLLGQGALSGANVLTF
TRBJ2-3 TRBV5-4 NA TGTGCCAGCAGCGGGGATCCTGGGAGGACAGATACGCAGTATTTT CASSGDPGRTDTQYF
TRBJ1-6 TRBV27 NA TGTGCCAGCAGTTTATTCTCCATGGGGGCAAGCTCCTATAATTCACCCCTCCACTTT CASSLFSMGASSYNSPLHF
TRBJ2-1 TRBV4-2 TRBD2 TGTGCCAGCAGCCTACTCAAGACTAGCGGGGGGGCCGGAGGCTCCTACAATGAGCAGTTCTTC CASSLLKTSGGAGGSYNEQFF